The clone carrying this T cell receptor (beta chain) has ten or more counts. This specimen belongs to a study of T cells in Graves' hyperthyroidism and ophthalmopathy. Germline values: CDR1 SGHKS, CDR2 YYEKEE (reference sequence). The CDR3 is 13 amino acids. V lost 0 bases and J lost 6, with 6 bases in between. RNA transcripts served as the template for amplifying TCR beta CDR3 regions. In the first-round RT-PCR of the TCR CDR3, the HTBI primer set was used. TCRdb itself ran the multiplex PCR reads through MiXCR, one entry per CDR3 protein. In the table there are about 300,000 distinct CDR3 sequences, approximately 19% of which are singletons.

The chain combines TRBV5-5 with TRBJ2-2; D not resolved. The sequencing input was blood. The clonotype originates from a man between 50 and 59 years old with Graves' ophthalmopathy. The CDR3 nucleotides read TGTGCCAGCAGCTTGGGCTGGGCCGGGGAGCTGTTTTTT. It encodes CASSLGWAGELFF.